This T cell receptor (beta chain) was sequenced for a study of T cells in Graves' hyperthyroidism and ophthalmopathy. V was shortened by 1 base and J by 0 bases, with 9 bases between the two germline ends. Per germline, CDR1 MGHRA and CDR2 YSYEKL. The CDR3 length is 15 residues. General study results and limits: Model predictions of ophthalmopathy came a median approximately 6 months before onset.

It was RNA transcripts that yielded the amplified TCR beta CDR3 regions. HTBI primers were employed in a first-round RT-PCR of the TCR CDR3. MiXCR was run by TCRdb on the multiplex PCR reads, yielding one entry per CDR3 protein. Of fewer than 650,000 distinct CDR3 sequences listed, 14% are singletons. This clonotype was seen repeatedly, ten times or more. The antigen remains undetermined. Absent ophthalmopathy progression within 18 months defined stable Graves' hyperthyroidism. The V gene is TRBV4-1, the J gene TRBJ1-1; D uncertain. Sequenced input: blood. This TCR was sampled from a woman between 35 and 50 years old with Graves' hyperthyroidism. CDR3 sequence (DNA): TGCGCCAGCAGCCAAGCCCAGGAGCTGAACACTGAAGCTTTCTTT. Amino acids: CASSQAQELNTEAFF.